The T cell receptor beta chain under discussion was sequenced for a study of T cell responses to AZD1222 COVID-19 vaccine. TCRdb keeps only in-frame clones here, not all; method: immunoSEQ multiplex PCR. Seen here are roughly 150,000 clones, around 87% observed once, and the top ten hold about 8.9%. Germline values: CDR1 SNHLY, CDR2 FYNNEI. This CDR3 is 17 amino acids long. The V end was cut by 2 bases, the J end by 0 bases, with 14 bases between. This clone was picked up one time. The TCR originated in an adult who received the AZD1222 COVID-19 vaccine. The input for sequencing was peripheral blood, taken 28 days after the second AZD1222 dose. This chain uses TRBV2 with TRBJ1-3; a possible D gene is TRBD1 (6 bases). The CDR3 loop is CASSEQGRASSGNTIYF. CDR3 coding DNA: TGTGCCAGCAGTGAACAGGGGCGGGCGAGCTCTGGAAACACCATATATTTT.